Listed here are 31 T cell receptor beta chains from one sample, sequenced in a study of OX40 agonist ivuxolimab in advanced cancers. The library relied on the immunoSEQ multiplex PCR assay. What TCRdb holds here is the immuneACCESS table cut down to in-frame rearrangements. Part of the clones is not present; checked against another copy, under half of the missing clones reflect an unresolved V gene, and the others are unexplained. In all, the sample holds some 90,000 clones, and more than 80% of those were seen once. Of the sample, 1.5% to 2% is held by the ten largest clones. Sequenced material: CD4+ or CD8+ T cells sorted from blood, taken in a trial of the OX40 agonist ivuxolimab. The receptors shown here come from an adult with an advanced solid tumor such as melanoma, head and neck, liver or kidney cancer.

The rearrangement joins TRBV6-5 to TRBJ1-3; maybe TRBD1 (5 bases). Trimming took 4 bases from V and 1 from J, leaving 14 bases between them. CDR3 length: 16 amino acids. Per the germline V gene, CDR1 is MNHEY and CDR2 is SVGAGI. The CDR3 is CASSFSGGSSGNTIYF. DNA of the CDR3: TGTGCCAGCAGTTTTTCCGGGGGGAGTTCTGGAAACACCATATATTTT.

The V call is TRBV5-6, the J call TRBJ2-1; 9 bases are a match to TRBD2. The CDR3 runs 16 residues. The V segment lost 2 bases and the J segment 4 bases; nucleotides outside the gene matches: 7. The V gene's germline CDR1 is SGHDT and CDR2 YYEEEE. In DNA form, the CDR3 reads TGTGCCAGCAGCTTAGCAGGGGCGGGAGGGTACAATGAGCAGTTCTTC. As protein: CASSLAGAGGYNEQFF.

V is TRBV5-8 and J is TRBJ2-7, with D possibly being TRBD1 (6 bases). Germline V gene data show CDR1 as SGHTS and CDR2 as YDEGEE. The V and J ends lost 2 bases and 3 bases respectively, with 12 bases between them. CDR3 length equals 14 residues. CDR3 protein: CASSLQGLDYEQYF. CDR3 nucleotide sequence: TGTGCCAGCAGCTTACAGGGTTTGGACTACGAGCAGTACTTC.

The rearrangement uses TRBV28 and TRBJ2-7; weak D call: TRBD2 (5 bases). Trimming removed 2 bases from V and 2 bases from J, with 10 bases in between. CDR1 is MDHEN, CDR2 SYDVKM, per germline. The CDR3 runs 14 residues. This CDR3 is CASSLLRETYEQYF. The DNA of the CDR3 is TGTGCCAGCAGTTTACTTAGGGAGACCTACGAGCAGTACTTC. Based on the CDR3 plus reference TRBV28 and TRBJ2-7, the full variable domain is DVKVTQSSRYLVKRTGEKVFLECVQDMDHENMFWYRQDPGLGLRLIYFSYDVKMKEKGDIPEGYSVSREKKERFSLILESASTNQTSMYLCASSLLRETYEQYFGPGTRLTVT.

The chain is built from TRBV4-1 and TRBJ1-6; no clear D. The germline gives CDR1 MGHRA, CDR2 YSYEKL. This CDR3 spans 11 amino acids. The ends were cut back, 1 base at V and 16 bases at J, with 8 bases in the middle. CDR3 protein: CASSQAGLLHF. The CDR3 bases are TGCGCCAGCAGCCAAGCTGGACTTCTCCACTTT.

V gene TRBV5-1 combines with J gene TRBJ2-2; possibly TRBD2 for D (5 bases). The CDR3 runs 16 residues. Trimming cost V 0 bases and J 6 bases, with 15 bases left between them. The germline gives CDR1 SGHRS, CDR2 YFSETQ. CDR3 protein: CASSLGTRGVAGELFF. CDR3 DNA sequence: TGCGCCAGCAGCTTGGGGACTCGGGGAGTGGCCGGGGAGCTGTTTTTT. Filled out from reference TRBV5-1 and TRBJ2-2, the complete variable domain reads KAGVTQTPRYLIKTRGQQVTLSCSPISGHRSVSWYQQTPGQGLQFLFEYFSETQRNKGNFPGRFSGRQFSNSRSEMNVSTLELGDSALYLCASSLGTRGVAGELFFGEGSRLTVL.

Note on this clone: Relative to the germline gene, one junction end is altered; a read error may explain this. The chain employs TRBV6-6 and TRBJ1-3; the D gene is possibly TRBD1 (5 bases). CDR3 length: 12 residues. Germline CDR1 reads MNHNY; CDR2 reads SVGAGI (reference sequence). In DNA, the CDR3 is TGTGCCAGCGGGGGGGTGGCCGGGACTCAGAATTTT. Translated: CASGGVAGTQNF.

The rearrangement uses TRBV28 and TRBJ1-2; D call uncertain. Trimming removed 5 bases at V and 4 bases at J, with 14 bases between. This CDR3 spans 14 amino acids. Per germline, CDR1 MDHEN and CDR2 SYDVKM. The CDR3 loop is CASSPPHGTYGYTF. The CDR3 DNA reads as TGTGCCAGCAGTCCTCCGCACGGAACCTATGGCTACACCTTC.

V usage is TRBV28 and J usage is TRBJ1-2; the D gene is possibly TRBD1 (5 bases). Trimming shortened V by 7 bases and J by 7 bases, and 16 bases separated the two germline ends. The germline V gene encodes CDR1 MDHEN and CDR2 SYDVKM. The CDR3 loop spans 13 amino acids. The CDR3 coding sequence is TGTGCCAGCACCCCGGGGGTAGTGGGTGGCTACACCTTC. Protein sequence: CASTPGVVGGYTF.

The chain couples TRBV5-4 to TRBJ2-7; the D gene is possibly TRBD1 (6 bases). V was shortened by 4 bases and J by 3 bases, with 17 bases between the two germline ends. The CDR3 loop spans 15 amino acids. From germline, CDR1 is SGHNT and CDR2 YYREEE (reference sequence). The CDR3: CASSTGTSGLYEQYF. The CDR3 DNA follows: TGTGCCAGCAGCACGGGGACATCTGGACTCTACGAGCAGTACTTC.

The chain is built from TRBV10-3 and TRBJ1-4, with a possible D match to TRBD1 (5 bases). Looked up from germline, CDR1 is ENHRY and CDR2 is SYGVKD. This CDR3 spans 14 amino acids. The germline V and J ends were trimmed by 2 bases and 2 bases, with 6 bases remaining between them. As DNA, the CDR3 is TGTGCCATCAGTGAGGGGGCCACTAATGAAAAACTGTTTTTT. Protein product: CAISEGATNEKLFF.

This clone occurred once. The chain links TRBV19 to TRBJ2-7, with D possibly matching TRBD1 (5 bases). The CDR3 is 16 amino acids. Per the germline V gene, CDR1 is LNHDA and CDR2 is SQIVND (reference sequence). Between the trimmed V and J ends, which lost 4 bases and 6 bases, there was a span of 22 bases. DNA for the CDR3: TGTGCCAGTAGTACCTCATCAGGGAAGCCCTCTGGCGAGCAGTACTTC. Translated, it gives CASSTSSGKPSGEQYF.

The chain combines TRBV19 with TRBJ2-2; TRBD1 matches at 7 bases. The CDR3 has 14 amino acids. The V segment lost 3 bases and the J segment 7 bases; nucleotides outside the gene matches: 5. Germline V gene lookup returns CDR1 LNHDA and CDR2 SQIVND (reference sequence). CDR3 sequence: CASSMTGFGGELFF. DNA of the CDR3: TGTGCCAGTAGTATGACAGGGTTTGGCGGGGAGCTGTTTTTT.

V is TRBV11-2 and J is TRBJ1-1; D is unresolved. The CDR3 contains 13 residues. V lost 1 base and J lost 1, with 4 bases in between. CDR1 and CDR2 (germline): SGHAT, FQNNGV. CDR3 sequence reads: CASSLVWNTEAFF. CDR3 nucleotides: TGTGCCAGCAGCTTAGTCTGGAACACTGAAGCTTTCTTT.

The chain recombines TRBV7-9 with TRBJ1-1; perhaps TRBD1 as D (5 bases). With 3 bases removed from V and 7 bases from J, the gap between germline ends came to 9 bases. CDR1 is SEHNR and CDR2 is FQNEAQ in the germline V gene (reference sequence). The CDR3 is 12 amino acids. The CDR3 loop is CASSFRDLEAFF. DNA for the CDR3: TGTGCCAGCAGCTTCAGGGACCTTGAAGCTTTCTTT.

The chain uses TRBV4-1 and TRBJ2-1; possible D gene TRBD1, 5 bases. Germline values: CDR1 MGHRA, CDR2 YSYEKL. With 1 base removed from V and 2 bases from J, the gap between germline ends came to 15 bases. CDR3 size: 17 residues. For the CDR3, the DNA is TGCGCCAGCAGCCAAGTTCGGACAACCCCTCCCTACAATGAGCAGTTCTTC. Translation: CASSQVRTTPPYNEQFF.

The chain is built from TRBV18 and TRBJ2-3; 7 nucleotides line up with TRBD2. The CDR3 contains 16 residues. CDR1 and CDR2 (germline): KGHSH, LQKENI. Losses at the gene ends were 2 bases for V and 2 bases for J; bases not matched to a gene: 7. The CDR3 reads CASSPRPSGITDTQYF. The CDR3 nucleotides read TGTGCCAGCTCACCAAGACCTAGCGGAATCACAGATACGCAGTATTTT.

The chain joins TRBV2 to TRBJ1-2; D is ambiguous. V dropped 4 bases and J dropped 5 bases, with 14 bases sitting between them. Germline-derived CDR1 and CDR2 are SNHLY and FYNNEI. There are 14 residues in the CDR3. The CDR3 DNA sequence: TGTGCCAGCAGTGTGCAGGAAATTAAATATGGCTACACCTTC. Protein sequence: CASSVQEIKYGYTF.

This chain joins TRBV4-3 and TRBJ2-7, with a tentative D call TRBD1 (5 bases). This CDR3 is 14 amino acids long. V lost 1 base and J 4 bases, leaving 11 bases between the germline ends. The germline CDR1 and CDR2 sequences are LGHNA and YSLEER. The CDR3 region is CASSQAPGPYEQYF. CDR3 nucleotide sequence: TGCGCCAGCAGCCAAGCTCCAGGGCCTTACGAGCAGTACTTC.

The gene calls are TRBV18 and TRBJ2-7, with D perhaps TRBD1 or TRBD2 (7 bases each). Germline lookup yields CDR1 KGHSH and CDR2 LQKENI. The germline V and J ends were trimmed by 0 bases and 2 bases, with 14 bases remaining between them. The CDR3 sequence is 16 residues long. The CDR3 protein is CASSPPQGEGTYEQYF. CDR3 nucleotides: TGTGCCAGCTCACCACCGCAGGGGGAGGGCACCTACGAGCAGTACTTC.

V usage is TRBV7-2 and J usage is TRBJ2-7, with D perhaps matching TRBD2 (6 bases). V shed 0 bases and J shed 7 bases, with 16 bases lying between them. CDR1 is SGHTA, CDR2 FQGNSA, per germline. CDR3 length: 15 residues. CDR3 residues: CASSLAGLSRGEQYF. The CDR3 DNA reads as TGTGCCAGCAGCTTAGCGGGACTTTCCCGGGGGGAGCAGTACTTC.

The CDR3 spells CASRSGTSGSQGWQYF. For the CDR3, the DNA is TGTGCCAGCAGATCCGGGACTAGCGGGAGTCAGGGATGGCAGTACTTC. The chain employs TRBV27 and TRBJ2-7; 14 bases are shared with TRBD2. Germline CDR1 MNHEY, CDR2 SMNVEV (reference sequence). The V gene end was trimmed by 6 bases and the J gene end by 9 bases; junction bases not matched to a gene: 13. There are 16 residues in the CDR3.

This clone has only a few counts. The V call is TRBV5-1, the J call TRBJ2-7, with D perhaps matching TRBD1 or TRBD2 (7 bases each). Germline V gene sequence: CDR1 SGHRS, CDR2 YFSETQ. The CDR3 runs to 15 residues. V was pared by 5 bases and J by 3 bases, with 18 bases between. The CDR3 region is CASRGGGTADYEQYF. Here the CDR3 DNA reads TGCGCCAGCAGGGGGGGAGGGACAGCCGACTACGAGCAGTACTTC.

The chain employs TRBV5-8 and TRBJ1-1; TRBD1 aligns across 8 bases. The CDR3 has 15 residues. Germline V lookup: CDR1 SGHTS, CDR2 YDEGEE. The J segment lost 1 base and the V segment lost 4 bases, leaving 6 bases of the junction unmatched. The DNA for the CDR3 is TGTGCCAGCAGCGAGACAGGGGCGCGGAACACTGAAGCTTTCTTT. Amino acid sequence: CASSETGARNTEAFF.

The table lists this clone with a few counts. This chain uses TRBV28 with TRBJ1-5; D may be TRBD1 (6 bases). This CDR3 has 15 amino acids. Trimming removed 5 bases from V and 8 bases from J, with 19 bases in between. Germline V gives CDR1 MDHEN, CDR2 SYDVKM. CDR3 residues: CASSRGRGAGEPQHF. The DNA of the CDR3 is TGTGCCAGCAGTCGGGGGCGCGGGGCGGGGGAGCCCCAGCATTTT.

The V gene is TRBV7-2, the J gene TRBJ2-2, with 8 bases matching TRBD1. J lost 1 base, V lost 1 base, and 5 bases had no gene match. CDR1 SGHTA and CDR2 FQGNSA come from the germline V gene. CDR3 length equals 17 residues. Here the CDR3 DNA reads TGTGCCAGCAGCTTAGTTACAGGGGGTGGGAACACCGGGGAGCTGTTTTTT. Encoded protein: CASSLVTGGGNTGELFF.

The rearrangement links TRBV2 to TRBJ2-1, with 7 bases fitting TRBD2. Germline V gene data show CDR1 as SNHLY and CDR2 as FYNNEI. CDR3 length equals 17 residues. V gave up 6 bases and J gave up 0 bases; unmatched junction bases: 11. CDR3 bases: TGTGCCAGCAGGGAATCTAGCGGTCAAAGCTCCTACAATGAGCAGTTCTTC. Protein product: CASRESSGQSSYNEQFF.

DNA for the CDR3: TGCAGCGTTATGACAGGTTCCTCGGGTGGCTACACCTTC. It encodes CSVMTGSSGGYTF. The chain employs TRBV29-1 and TRBJ1-2, with a tentative D call TRBD1 (6 bases). CDR3 length: 13 residues. CDR1 is SQVTM and CDR2 is ANQGSEA in the germline V gene. Trimming took 5 bases from V and 7 from J, leaving 17 bases between them. Together with reference TRBV29-1 and TRBJ1-2, the CDR3 gives the full variable domain: SAVISQKPSRDICQRGTSLTIQCQVDSQVTMMFWYRQQPGQSLTLIATANQGSEATYESGFVIDKFPISRPNLTFSTLTVSNMSPEDSSIYLCSVMTGSSGGYTFGSGTRLTVV.

The chain has TRBV7-9 and TRBJ1-1; D may be TRBD1 (5 bases). Trimming pared 5 bases from V and 4 bases from J, leaving 14 bases between. The CDR3 has 14 residues. From germline, CDR1 is SEHNR and CDR2 FQNEAQ (reference sequence). CDR3 region: CASSRLGGGTEAFF. The CDR3 DNA reads as TGTGCCAGCAGCCGTTTGGGGGGTGGCACTGAAGCTTTCTTT.

The table lists this clone with a count of one. This rearrangement joins TRBV6-6 to TRBJ2-3, with TRBD1 identical over 9 bases. The CDR3 runs to 14 residues. The germline V gene encodes CDR1 MNHNY and CDR2 SVGAGI (reference sequence). Trimming at V came to 11 bases and at J to 4 bases, leaving 10 bases not matched to a gene. CDR3 amino acids: CAGGARQGADTQYF. In DNA form, the CDR3 reads TGTGCCGGAGGGGCGAGACAGGGGGCAGATACGCAGTATTTT.

The chain employs TRBV28 and TRBJ1-2, with 12 nucleotides matching TRBD1. CDR1 is MDHEN and CDR2 is SYDVKM in the germline V gene. The CDR3 runs to 15 residues. J lost 7 bases, V lost 4 bases, and 7 bases had no gene match. The CDR3 DNA sequence: TGTGCCAGCAGTTCCTCCGGGACAGGGGGCAGTGGCTACACCTTC. Encoded protein: CASSSSGTGGSGYTF.